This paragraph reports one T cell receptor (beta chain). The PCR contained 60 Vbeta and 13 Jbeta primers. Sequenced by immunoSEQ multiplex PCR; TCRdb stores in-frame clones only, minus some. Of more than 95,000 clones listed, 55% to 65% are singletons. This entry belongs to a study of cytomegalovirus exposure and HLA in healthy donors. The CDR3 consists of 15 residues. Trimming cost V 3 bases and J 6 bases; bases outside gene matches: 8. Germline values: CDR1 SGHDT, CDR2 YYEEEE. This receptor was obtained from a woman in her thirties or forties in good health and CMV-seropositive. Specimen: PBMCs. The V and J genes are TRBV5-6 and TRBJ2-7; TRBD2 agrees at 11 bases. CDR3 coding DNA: TGTGCCAGCAGCTATTTTAGCGGGAGGGCCCCCGAGCAGTACTTC. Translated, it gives CASSYFSGRAPEQYF.